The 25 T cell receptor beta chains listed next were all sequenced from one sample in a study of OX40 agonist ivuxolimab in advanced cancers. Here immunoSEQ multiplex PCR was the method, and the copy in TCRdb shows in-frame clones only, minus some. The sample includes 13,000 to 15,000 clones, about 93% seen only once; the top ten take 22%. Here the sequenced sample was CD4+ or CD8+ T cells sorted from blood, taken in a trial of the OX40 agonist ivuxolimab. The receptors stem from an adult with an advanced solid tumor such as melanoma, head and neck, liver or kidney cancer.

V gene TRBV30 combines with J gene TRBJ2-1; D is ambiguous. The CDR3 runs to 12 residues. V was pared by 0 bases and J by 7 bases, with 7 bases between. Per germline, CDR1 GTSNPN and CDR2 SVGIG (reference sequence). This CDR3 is CAWSVRENEQFF. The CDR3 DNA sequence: TGTGCCTGGAGTGTACGAGAAAATGAGCAGTTCTTC.

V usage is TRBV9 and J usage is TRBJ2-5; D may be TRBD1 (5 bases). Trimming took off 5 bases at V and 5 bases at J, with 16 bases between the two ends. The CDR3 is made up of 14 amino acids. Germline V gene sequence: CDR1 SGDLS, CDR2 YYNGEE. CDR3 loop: CASSPPGWGETQYF. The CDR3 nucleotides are TGTGCCAGCAGTCCCCCAGGGTGGGGTGAGACCCAGTACTTC. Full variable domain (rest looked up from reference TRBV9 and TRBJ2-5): DSGVTQTPKHLITATGQRVTLRCSPRSGDLSVYWYQQSLDQGLQFLIQYYNGEERAKGNILERFSAQQFPDLHSELNLSSLELGDSALYFCASSPPGWGETQYFGPGTRLLVL.

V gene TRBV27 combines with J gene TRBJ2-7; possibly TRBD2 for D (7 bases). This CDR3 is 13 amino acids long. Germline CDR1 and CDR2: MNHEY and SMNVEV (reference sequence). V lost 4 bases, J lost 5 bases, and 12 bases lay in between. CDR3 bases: TGTGCCAGCAGTTCCCGCGGGGGCCACGAGCAGTACTTC. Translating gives CASSSRGGHEQYF.

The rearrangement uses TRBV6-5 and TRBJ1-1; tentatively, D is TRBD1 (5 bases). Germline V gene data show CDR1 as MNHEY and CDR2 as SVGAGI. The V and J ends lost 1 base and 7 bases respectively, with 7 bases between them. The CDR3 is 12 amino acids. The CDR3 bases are TGTGCCAGCAGTTACTGGGACGGTGAAGCTTTCTTT. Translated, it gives CASSYWDGEAFF.

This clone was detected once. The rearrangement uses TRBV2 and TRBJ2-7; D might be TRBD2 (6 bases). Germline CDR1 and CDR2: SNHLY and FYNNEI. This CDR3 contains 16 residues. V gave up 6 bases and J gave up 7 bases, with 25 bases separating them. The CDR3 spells CASSSSGPPMGGEQYF. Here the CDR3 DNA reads TGTGCCAGCAGCAGTTCGGGCCCCCCGATGGGAGGAGAGCAGTACTTC.

The CDR3 loop reads CASSLPSYEQYF. The CDR3 nucleotides read TGTGCCAGCAGTCTTCCCTCCTACGAGCAGTACTTC. The V gene is TRBV28, the J gene TRBJ2-7; D is ambiguous. V was pared by 5 bases and J by 0 bases, with 5 bases between. The CDR3 runs 12 residues. Germline V gene data show CDR1 as MDHEN and CDR2 as SYDVKM.

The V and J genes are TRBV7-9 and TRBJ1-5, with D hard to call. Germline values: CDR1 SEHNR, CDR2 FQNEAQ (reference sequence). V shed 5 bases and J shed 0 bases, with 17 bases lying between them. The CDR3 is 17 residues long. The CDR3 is CASSQQGGGYSNQPQHF. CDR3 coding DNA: TGTGCCAGCAGCCAACAAGGAGGAGGGTATAGCAATCAGCCCCAGCATTTT.

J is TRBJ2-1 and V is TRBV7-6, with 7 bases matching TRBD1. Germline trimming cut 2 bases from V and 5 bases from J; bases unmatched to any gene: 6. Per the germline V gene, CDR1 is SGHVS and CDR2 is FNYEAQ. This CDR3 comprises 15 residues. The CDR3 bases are TGTGCCAGCAGCTTACTCACAGGGGCGGACAATGAGCAGTTCTTC. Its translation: CASSLLTGADNEQFF.

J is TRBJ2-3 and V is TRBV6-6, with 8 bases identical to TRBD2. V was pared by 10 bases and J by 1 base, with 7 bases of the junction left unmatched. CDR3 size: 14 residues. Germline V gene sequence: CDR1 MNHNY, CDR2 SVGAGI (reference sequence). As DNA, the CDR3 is TGTGCCACCCAGCTAGCGGGTGGCACAGATACGCAGTATTTT. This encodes CATQLAGGTDTQYF.

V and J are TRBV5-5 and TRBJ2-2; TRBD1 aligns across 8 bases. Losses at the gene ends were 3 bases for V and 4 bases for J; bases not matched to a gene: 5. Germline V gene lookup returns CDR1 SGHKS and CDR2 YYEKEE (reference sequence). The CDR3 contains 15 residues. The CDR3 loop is CASSYGTGPTGELFF. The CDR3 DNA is TGTGCCAGCAGCTATGGGACAGGACCCACCGGGGAGCTGTTTTTT.

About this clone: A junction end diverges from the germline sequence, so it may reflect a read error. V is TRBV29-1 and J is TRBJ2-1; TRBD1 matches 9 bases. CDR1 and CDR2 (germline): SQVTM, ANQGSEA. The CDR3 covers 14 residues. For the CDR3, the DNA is TGCAGCGTGGAAGGGACAGGGCAATACAATGAGCAGTTCTTC. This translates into CSVEGTGQYNEQFF.

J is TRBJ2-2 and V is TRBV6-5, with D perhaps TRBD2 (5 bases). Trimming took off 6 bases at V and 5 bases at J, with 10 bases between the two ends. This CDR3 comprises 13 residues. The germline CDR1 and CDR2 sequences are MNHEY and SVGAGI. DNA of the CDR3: TGTGCCAGCAGATCCCTAGCAACCGGGGAGCTGTTTTTT. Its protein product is CASRSLATGELFF.

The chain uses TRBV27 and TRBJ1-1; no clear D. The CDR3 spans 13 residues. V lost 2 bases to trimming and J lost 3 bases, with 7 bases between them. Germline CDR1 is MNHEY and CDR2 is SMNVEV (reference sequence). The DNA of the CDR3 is TGTGCCAGCAGTTTAGCCGGAGACACTGAAGCTTTCTTT. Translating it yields CASSLAGDTEAFF.

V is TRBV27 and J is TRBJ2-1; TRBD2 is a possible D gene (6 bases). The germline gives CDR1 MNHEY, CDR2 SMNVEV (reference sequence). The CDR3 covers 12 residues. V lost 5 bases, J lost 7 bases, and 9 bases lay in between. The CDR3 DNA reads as TGTGCCAGCAGTCTCGGGGGAAATGAGCAGTTCTTC. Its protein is CASSLGGNEQFF.

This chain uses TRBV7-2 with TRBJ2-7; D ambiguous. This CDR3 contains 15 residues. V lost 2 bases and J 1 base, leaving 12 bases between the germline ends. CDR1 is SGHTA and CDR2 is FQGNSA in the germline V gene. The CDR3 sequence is CASSLFFPISYEQYF. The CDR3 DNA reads TGTGCCAGCAGCTTATTTTTTCCCATTTCCTACGAGCAGTACTTC.

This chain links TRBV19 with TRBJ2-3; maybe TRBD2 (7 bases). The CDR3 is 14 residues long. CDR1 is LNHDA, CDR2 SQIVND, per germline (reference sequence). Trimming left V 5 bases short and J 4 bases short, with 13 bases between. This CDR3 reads CASSGAGAADTQYF. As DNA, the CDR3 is TGTGCCAGTAGTGGGGCGGGGGCGGCAGATACGCAGTATTTT.

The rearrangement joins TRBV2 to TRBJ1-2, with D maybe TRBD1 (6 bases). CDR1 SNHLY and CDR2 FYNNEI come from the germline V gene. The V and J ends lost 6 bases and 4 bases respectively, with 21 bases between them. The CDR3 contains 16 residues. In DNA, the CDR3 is TGTGCCAGCAGGGAGGACGGGGGCGTTATATTCTATGGCTACACCTTC. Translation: CASREDGGVIFYGYTF.

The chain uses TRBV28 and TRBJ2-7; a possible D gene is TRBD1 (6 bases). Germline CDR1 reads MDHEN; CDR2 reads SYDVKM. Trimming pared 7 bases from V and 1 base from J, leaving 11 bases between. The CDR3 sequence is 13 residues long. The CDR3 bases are TGTGCCAGCATAAACAGGGATTCCTACGAGCAGTACTTC. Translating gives CASINRDSYEQYF. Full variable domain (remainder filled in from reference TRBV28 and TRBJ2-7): DVKVTQSSRYLVKRTGEKVFLECVQDMDHENMFWYRQDPGLGLRLIYFSYDVKMKEKGDIPEGYSVSREKKERFSLILESASTNQTSMYLCASINRDSYEQYFGPGTRLTVT.

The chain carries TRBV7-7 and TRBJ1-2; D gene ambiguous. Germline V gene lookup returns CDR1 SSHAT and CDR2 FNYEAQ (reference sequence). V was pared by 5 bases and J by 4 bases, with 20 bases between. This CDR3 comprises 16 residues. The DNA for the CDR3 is TGTGCCAGCAGCCCGATGCCCCCAGGCGGGTTCTATGGCTACACCTTC. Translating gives CASSPMPPGGFYGYTF.

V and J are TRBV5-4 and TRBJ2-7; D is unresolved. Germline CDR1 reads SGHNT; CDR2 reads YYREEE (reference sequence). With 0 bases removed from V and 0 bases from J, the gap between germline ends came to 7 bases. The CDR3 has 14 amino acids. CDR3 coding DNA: TGTGCCAGCAGCTTGGACATCAACTCCTACGAGCAGTACTTC. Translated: CASSLDINSYEQYF.

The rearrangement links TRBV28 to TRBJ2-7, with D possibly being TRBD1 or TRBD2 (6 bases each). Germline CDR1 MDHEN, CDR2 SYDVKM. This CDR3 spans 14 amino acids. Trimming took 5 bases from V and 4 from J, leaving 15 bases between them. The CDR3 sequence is CASSPMGGRYEQYF. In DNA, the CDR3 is TGTGCCAGCAGTCCAATGGGGGGCCGATACGAGCAGTACTTC.

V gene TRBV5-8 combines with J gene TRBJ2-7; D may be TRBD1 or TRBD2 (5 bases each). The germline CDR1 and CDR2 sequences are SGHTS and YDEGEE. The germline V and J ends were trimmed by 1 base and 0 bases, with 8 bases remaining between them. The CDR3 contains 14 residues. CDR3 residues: CASSLSGTSYEQYF. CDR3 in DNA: TGTGCCAGCAGCTTGTCAGGGACCTCCTACGAGCAGTACTTC.

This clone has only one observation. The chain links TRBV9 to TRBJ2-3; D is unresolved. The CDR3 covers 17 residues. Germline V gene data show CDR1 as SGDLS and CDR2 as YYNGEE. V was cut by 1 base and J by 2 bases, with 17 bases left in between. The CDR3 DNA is TGTGCCAGCAGCGTATCGGGTCAGGCGGCCTCCACAGATACGCAGTATTTT. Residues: CASSVSGQAASTDTQYF.

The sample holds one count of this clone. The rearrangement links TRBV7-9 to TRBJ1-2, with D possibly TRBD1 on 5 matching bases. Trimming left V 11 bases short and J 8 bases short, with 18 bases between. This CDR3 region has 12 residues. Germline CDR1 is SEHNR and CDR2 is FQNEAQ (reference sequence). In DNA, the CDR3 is TGTGCCCTCTTGGGAGGGACCTCGGGCTACACCTTC. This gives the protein CALLGGTSGYTF. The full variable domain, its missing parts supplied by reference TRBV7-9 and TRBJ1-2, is DTGVSQNPRHKITKRGQNVTFRCDPISEHNRLYWYRQTLGQGPEFLTYFQNEAQLEKSRLLSDRFSAERPKGSFSTLEIQRTEQGDSAMYLCALLGGTSGYTFGSGTRLTVV.

CDR3 bases: TGTGCCAGCAGCCCCGTGGGGTTCTCCTACGAGCAGTACTTC. Protein sequence: CASSPVGFSYEQYF. This sequence joins TRBV6-5 and TRBJ2-7; D call uncertain. The germline gives CDR1 MNHEY, CDR2 SVGAGI. This CDR3 has 14 residues. The V gene lost 6 bases and the J gene lost 0 bases, with 12 bases spanning the gap.